There are many counts of the clone carrying this TCR beta chain. Its antigen is unidentified. MiXCR, run by TCRdb on the RT-PCR reads, gives a single entry per CDR3 protein. The table lists roughly 500,000 distinct CDR3 sequences, approximately 24% of them singletons, with 1.9% in the top ten. The data were obtained in a study of response to subunit inactivated influenza vaccine. Overall study results and limits: Seasonal influenza vaccination, on each occasion, was suggested by the authors to recruit few new T cells.

CDR3 size: 11 residues. Trimming shortened V by 4 bases and J by 3 bases, and 4 bases separated the two germline ends. CDR1 is SGHTA and CDR2 is FQGNSA in the germline V gene. The chain uses TRBV7-2 and TRBJ2-7; D is unclear. This TCR came from a man aged 50-60 years who received an inactivated influenza vaccine. This specimen consisted of CD4+ T cells sorted from PBMCs, obtained 4 to 6 days after vaccination. Here the CDR3 reads CASSSIYEQYF. CDR3 nucleotide sequence: TGTGCCAGCAGCTCGATCTACGAGCAGTACTTC.